The clone carrying this TCR beta chain was counted only a few times. The target antigen is unknown. The CDR3 consists of 15 residues. From germline, CDR1 is MNHEY and CDR2 SVGAGI. V dropped 0 bases and J dropped 4; count of bases not matched to a gene: 3. The record originates from a study of T-cell memory formation after mild COVID-19. Notes on the study in general: Contracting CD4+ clones sat mainly in CM and EM; CD8+ in EMRA.

5'RACE primed at constant segments yielded TCR alpha and TCR beta cDNA libraries bearing sample barcodes and UMIs. TCRdb itself ran the 5' RACE reads through MiXCR, one entry per CDR3 protein. The repertoire holds under 550,000 distinct CDR3 sequences, with about 18% as singletons. This TCR came from an adult woman who had mild COVID-19 (a few samples of this study predate the infection). Cell type and time point are not known. V gene TRBV6-5 combines with J gene TRBJ1-1; 9 bases are shared with TRBD1. Specimen: PBMCs or a T cell subset sorted from them (not recorded which). CDR3 DNA: TGTGCCAGCAGTTACTCGGTGACAGGGGGCACTGAAGCTTTCTTT. Protein: CASSYSVTGGTEAFF.